This T cell receptor beta chain was retrieved from a study of response to subunit inactivated influenza vaccine (dated by TCRdb to the late 2010s). Regarding the research as a whole: Deep quantitative T cell receptor repertoire profiling was used in the study to track responses to a trivalent subunit inactivated influenza vaccine.

Libraries came from RT-PCR. TCRdb shows the sequencer as Illumina HiSeq 2500. In-frame beta chains were kept once TCRdb had trimmed the public reads at Q25 with fastp and called clones with MiXCR. Identical CDR3 protein sequences are pooled into one entry, listed with their most common genes and DNA. Here the sample has some 850,000 distinct CDR3 sequences; roughly 20% occur a single time. The ten largest clones represent approximately 10% of the sample. Cut back by 0 bases and 3 bases, the V and J ends lie 12 bases apart. The germline V gene encodes CDR1 DFQATT and CDR2 SNEGSKA (reference sequence). From its cysteine to its phenylalanine, the CDR3 spans 14 amino acids. This entry keeps only the CDR3 DNA: 42 bases, framed from base 1. Broader findings and caveats from the paper: The authors proposed that each seasonal influenza vaccination may bring in only a limited number of new T cells.

A note on this clonotype: Its antigen remains undetermined. No base quality information exists; no much larger clone differs at one position.

Here the sequenced sample was PBMCs from blood, taken about 5 days after vaccination. This TCR was recovered from a man aged 45 to 65 who received an inactivated influenza vaccine. Donor details come from another sample of the same person, matched by shared clones. This chain is built from TRBV20-1 and TRBJ2-7; the D segment could be TRBD1, given 6 matching bases. The DNA is TGCAGTGCTAGAGAGGGCAGGGGTATCTACGAGCAGTACTTC. Its coded protein is CSAREGRGIYEQYF.